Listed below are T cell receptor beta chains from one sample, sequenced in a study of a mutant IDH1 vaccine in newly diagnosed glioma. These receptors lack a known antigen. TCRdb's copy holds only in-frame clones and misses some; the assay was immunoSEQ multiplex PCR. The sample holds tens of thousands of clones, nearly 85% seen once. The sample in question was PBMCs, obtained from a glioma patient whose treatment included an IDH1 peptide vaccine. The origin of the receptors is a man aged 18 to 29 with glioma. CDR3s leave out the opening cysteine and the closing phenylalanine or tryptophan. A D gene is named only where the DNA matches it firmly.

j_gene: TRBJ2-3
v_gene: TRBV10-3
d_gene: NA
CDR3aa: AISEGGPPSTDTQY

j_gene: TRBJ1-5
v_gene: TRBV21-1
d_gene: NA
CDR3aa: ASRVRGGASNQPQH

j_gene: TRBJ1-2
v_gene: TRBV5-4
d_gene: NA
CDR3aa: ASSLESYGYT

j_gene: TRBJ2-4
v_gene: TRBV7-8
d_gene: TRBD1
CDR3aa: ASSLVGTGVSKNIQY

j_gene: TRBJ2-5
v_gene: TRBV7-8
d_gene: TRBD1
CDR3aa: ASSLTGEETQY

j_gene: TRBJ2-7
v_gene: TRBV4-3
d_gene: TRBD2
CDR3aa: ASSQAKGSGRASAYEQY

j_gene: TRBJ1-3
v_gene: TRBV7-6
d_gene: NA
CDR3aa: ASSSRESGNTIY

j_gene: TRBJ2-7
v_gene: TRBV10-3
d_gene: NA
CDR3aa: AISESPQGGGEQY

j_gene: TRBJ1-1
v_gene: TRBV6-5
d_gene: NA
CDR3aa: ASSYSGRFGEAF

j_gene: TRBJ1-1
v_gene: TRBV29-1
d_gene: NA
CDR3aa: SVVTTEAF

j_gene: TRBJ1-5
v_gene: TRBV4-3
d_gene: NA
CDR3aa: ASSQEHEQPQH

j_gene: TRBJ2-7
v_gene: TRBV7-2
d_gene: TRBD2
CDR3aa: ASSLGGGSIYEQY

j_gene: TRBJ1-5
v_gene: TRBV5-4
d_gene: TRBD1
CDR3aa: ASSPWGDSLRISNQPQH

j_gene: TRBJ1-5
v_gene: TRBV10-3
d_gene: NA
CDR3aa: ATSAGGESNQPQH

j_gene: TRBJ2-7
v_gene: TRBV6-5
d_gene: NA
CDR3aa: ASSHDRSLSYEQY

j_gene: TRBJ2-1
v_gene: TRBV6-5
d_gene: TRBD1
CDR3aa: ASTGTEYNEQF

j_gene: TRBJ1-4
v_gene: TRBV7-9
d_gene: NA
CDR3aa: ASSPSTGYEKLF

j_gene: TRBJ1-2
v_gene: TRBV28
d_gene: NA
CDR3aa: ASNILGTPYGYT

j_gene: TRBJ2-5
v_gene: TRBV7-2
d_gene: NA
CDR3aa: ASSLVQETQY

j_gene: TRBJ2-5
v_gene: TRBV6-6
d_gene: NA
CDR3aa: ASSYARETQY

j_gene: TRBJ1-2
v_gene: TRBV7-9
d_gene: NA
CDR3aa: ASRDINNGYT

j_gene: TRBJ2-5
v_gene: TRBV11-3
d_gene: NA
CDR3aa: ASSLVHSPQETQY